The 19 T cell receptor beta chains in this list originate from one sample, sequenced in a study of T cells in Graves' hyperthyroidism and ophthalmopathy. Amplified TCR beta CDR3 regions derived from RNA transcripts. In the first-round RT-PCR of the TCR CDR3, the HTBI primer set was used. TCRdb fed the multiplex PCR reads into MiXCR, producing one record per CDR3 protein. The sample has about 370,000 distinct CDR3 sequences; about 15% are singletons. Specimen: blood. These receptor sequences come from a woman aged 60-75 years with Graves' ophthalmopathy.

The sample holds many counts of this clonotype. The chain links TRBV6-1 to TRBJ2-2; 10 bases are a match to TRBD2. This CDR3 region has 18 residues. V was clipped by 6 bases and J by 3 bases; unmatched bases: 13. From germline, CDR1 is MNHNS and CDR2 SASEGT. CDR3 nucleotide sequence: TGTGCCAGCAGCCCCGGACTAGCGGAGAAACCTGACACCGGGGAGCTGTTTTTT. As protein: CASSPGLAEKPDTGELFF.

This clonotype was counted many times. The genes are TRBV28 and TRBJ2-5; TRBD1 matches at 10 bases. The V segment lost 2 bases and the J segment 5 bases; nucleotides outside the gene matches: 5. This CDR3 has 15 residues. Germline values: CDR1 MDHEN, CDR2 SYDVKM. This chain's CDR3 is CASSLTTGGWETQYF. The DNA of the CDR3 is TGTGCCAGCAGTTTAACGACAGGGGGCTGGGAGACCCAGTACTTC. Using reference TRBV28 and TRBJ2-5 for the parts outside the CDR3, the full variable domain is DVKVTQSSRYLVKRTGEKVFLECVQDMDHENMFWYRQDPGLGLRLIYFSYDVKMKEKGDIPEGYSVSREKKERFSLILESASTNQTSMYLCASSLTTGGWETQYFGPGTRLLVL.

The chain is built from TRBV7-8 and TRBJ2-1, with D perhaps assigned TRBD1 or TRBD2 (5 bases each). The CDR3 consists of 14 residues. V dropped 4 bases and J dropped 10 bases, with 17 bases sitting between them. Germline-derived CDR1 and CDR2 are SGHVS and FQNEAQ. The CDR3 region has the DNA TGTGCCAGCAGCTACAACCTTGGGGACGAAGAGCAGTTCTTC. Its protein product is CASSYNLGDEEQFF. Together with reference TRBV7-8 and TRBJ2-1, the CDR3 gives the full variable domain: GAGVSQSPRYKVAKRGQDVALRCDPISGHVSLFWYQQALGQGPEFLTYFQNEAQLDKSGLPSDRFFAERPEGSVSTLKIQRTQQEDSAVYLCASSYNLGDEEQFFGPGTRLTVL.

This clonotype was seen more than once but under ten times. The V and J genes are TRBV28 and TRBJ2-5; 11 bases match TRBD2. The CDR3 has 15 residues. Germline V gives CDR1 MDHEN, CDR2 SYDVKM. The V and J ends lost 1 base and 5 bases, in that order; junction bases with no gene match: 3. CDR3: CASSLFLAGGETQYF. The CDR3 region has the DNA TGTGCCAGCAGTTTATTTCTAGCGGGAGGTGAGACCCAGTACTTC.

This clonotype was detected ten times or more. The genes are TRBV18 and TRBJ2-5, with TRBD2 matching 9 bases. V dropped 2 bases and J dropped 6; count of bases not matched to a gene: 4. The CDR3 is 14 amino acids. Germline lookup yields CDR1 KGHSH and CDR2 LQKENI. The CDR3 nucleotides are TGTGCCAGCTCACCATCTAGCGGGGCCCAGACCCAGTACTTC. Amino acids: CASSPSSGAQTQYF. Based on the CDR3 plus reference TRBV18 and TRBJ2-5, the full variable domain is NAGVMQNPRHLVRRRGQEARLRCSPMKGHSHVYWYRQLPEEGLKFMVYLQKENIIDESGMPKERFSAEFPKEGPSILRIQQVVRGDSAAYFCASSPSSGAQTQYFGPGTRLLVL.

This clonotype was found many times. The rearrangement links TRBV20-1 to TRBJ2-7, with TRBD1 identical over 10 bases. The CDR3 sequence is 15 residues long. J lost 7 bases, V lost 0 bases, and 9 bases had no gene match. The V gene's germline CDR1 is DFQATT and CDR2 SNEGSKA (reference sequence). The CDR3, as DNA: TGCAGTGCTAGAGATCCCAAGGACAGGGGGTGGGAGCAGTACTTC. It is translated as CSARDPKDRGWEQYF.

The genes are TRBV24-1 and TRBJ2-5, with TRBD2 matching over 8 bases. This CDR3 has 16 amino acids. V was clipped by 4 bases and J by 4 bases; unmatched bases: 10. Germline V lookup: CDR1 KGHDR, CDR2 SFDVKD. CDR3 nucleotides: TGTGCCACCAGTGACCCCTTAGGGGCGGGAGGAGAGACCCAGTACTTC. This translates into CATSDPLGAGGETQYF.

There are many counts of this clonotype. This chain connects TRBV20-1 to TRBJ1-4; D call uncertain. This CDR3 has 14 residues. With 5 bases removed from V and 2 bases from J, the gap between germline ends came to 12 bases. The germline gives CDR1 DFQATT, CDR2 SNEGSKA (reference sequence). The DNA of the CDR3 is TGCAGTGCTGCCCCACGGGCCACTAATGAAAAACTGTTTTTT. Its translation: CSAAPRATNEKLFF.

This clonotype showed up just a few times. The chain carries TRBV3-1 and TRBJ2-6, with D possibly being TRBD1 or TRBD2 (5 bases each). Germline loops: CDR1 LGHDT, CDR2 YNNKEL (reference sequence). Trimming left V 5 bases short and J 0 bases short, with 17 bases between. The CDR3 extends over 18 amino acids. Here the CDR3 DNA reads TGTGCCAGCAGCTCCCGGGGCAGAATTAACTCTGGGGCCAACGTCCTGACTTTC. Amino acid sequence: CASSSRGRINSGANVLTF.

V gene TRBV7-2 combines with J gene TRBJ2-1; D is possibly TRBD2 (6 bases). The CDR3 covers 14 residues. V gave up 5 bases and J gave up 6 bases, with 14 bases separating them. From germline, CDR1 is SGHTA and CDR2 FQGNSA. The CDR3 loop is CASSQGPGVNEQFF. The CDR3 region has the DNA TGTGCCAGCAGCCAGGGACCGGGGGTCAATGAGCAGTTCTTC.

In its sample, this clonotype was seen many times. In nucleotides, the CDR3 is TGTGCCAGCAGCACGGGACTAGCGGAGCCCGAGCAGTACTTC. Its translation: CASSTGLAEPEQYF. The chain links TRBV5-6 to TRBJ2-7, with TRBD2 matching 11 bases. The V and J ends lost 4 bases and 6 bases, in that order; junction bases with no gene match: 6. The CDR3 loop spans 14 amino acids. Germline V lookup: CDR1 SGHDT, CDR2 YYEEEE.

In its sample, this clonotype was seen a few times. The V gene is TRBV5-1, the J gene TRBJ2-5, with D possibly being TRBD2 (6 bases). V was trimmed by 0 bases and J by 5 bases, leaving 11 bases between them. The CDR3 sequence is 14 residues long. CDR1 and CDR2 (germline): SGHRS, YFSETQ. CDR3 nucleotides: TGCGCCAGCAGCTTGGACGGAGGGTCGGAGACCCAGTACTTC. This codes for CASSLDGGSETQYF. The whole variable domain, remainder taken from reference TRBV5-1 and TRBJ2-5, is KAGVTQTPRYLIKTRGQQVTLSCSPISGHRSVSWYQQTPGQGLQFLFEYFSETQRNKGNFPGRFSGRQFSNSRSEMNVSTLELGDSALYLCASSLDGGSETQYFGPGTRLLVL.

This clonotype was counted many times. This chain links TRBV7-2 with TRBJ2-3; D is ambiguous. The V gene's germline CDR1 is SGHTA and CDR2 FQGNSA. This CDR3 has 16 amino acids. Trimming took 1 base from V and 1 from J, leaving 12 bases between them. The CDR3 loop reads CASSLGIGSGTDTQYF. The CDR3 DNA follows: TGTGCCAGCAGCTTAGGTATAGGGTCAGGCACAGATACGCAGTATTTT.

The CDR3 DNA follows: TGTGCCACCAGTGATTACCGTTACTACAATGAGCAGTTCTTC. Its protein product is CATSDYRYYNEQFF. This sequence joins TRBV24-1 and TRBJ2-1; D is unclear. V lost 2 bases, J lost 3 bases, and 7 bases lay in between. The germline V gene has CDR1 KGHDR and CDR2 SFDVKD. This CDR3 is built from 14 residues.

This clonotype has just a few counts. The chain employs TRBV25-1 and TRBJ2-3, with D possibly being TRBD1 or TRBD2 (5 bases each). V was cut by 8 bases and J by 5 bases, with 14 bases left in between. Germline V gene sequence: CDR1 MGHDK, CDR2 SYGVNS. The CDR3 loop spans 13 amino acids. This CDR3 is CASGGMSGDTQYF. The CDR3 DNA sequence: TGTGCCAGCGGGGGAATGTCGGGAGATACGCAGTATTTT.

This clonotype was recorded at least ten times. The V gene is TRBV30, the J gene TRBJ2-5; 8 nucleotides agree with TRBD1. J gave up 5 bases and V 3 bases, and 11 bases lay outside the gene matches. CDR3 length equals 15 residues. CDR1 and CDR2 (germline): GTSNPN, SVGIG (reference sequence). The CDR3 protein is CAWSAGTGVWETQYF. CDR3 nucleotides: TGTGCCTGGAGCGCAGGGACAGGCGTCTGGGAGACCCAGTACTTC.

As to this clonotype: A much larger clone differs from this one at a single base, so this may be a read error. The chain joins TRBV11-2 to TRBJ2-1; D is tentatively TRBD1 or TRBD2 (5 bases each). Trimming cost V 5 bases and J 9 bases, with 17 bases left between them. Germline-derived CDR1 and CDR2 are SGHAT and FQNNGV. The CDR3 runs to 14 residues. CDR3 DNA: TGTGCCAGCAGCCCCGGGGCAGGGTCGCCTGAGCAGTTCTTC. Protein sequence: CASSPGAGSPEQFF.

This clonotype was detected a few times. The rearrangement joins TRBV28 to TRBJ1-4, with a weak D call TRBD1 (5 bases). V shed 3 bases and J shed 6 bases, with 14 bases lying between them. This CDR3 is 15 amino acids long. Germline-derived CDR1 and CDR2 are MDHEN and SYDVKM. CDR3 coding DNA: TGTGCCAGCAGTTTCTCGCCTGGGGGGGATGAAAAACTGTTTTTT. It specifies CASSFSPGGDEKLFF. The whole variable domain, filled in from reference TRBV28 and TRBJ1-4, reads DVKVTQSSRYLVKRTGEKVFLECVQDMDHENMFWYRQDPGLGLRLIYFSYDVKMKEKGDIPEGYSVSREKKERFSLILESASTNQTSMYLCASSFSPGGDEKLFFGSGTQLSVL.

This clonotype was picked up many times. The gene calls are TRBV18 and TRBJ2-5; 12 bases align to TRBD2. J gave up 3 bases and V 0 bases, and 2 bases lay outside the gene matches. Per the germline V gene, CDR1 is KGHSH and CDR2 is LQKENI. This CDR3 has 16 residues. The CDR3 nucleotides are TGTGCCAGCTCACCACCGACTAGCGGGGGAAAAGAGACCCAGTACTTC. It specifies CASSPPTSGGKETQYF.